This T cell receptor (beta chain) was profiled in a study of blood T cell repertoires in COVID-19. Whole-study context: Acute and convalescent COVID-19 samples came from the United States, Italy and Spain. The analysed material was cDNA or gDNA that came from T cells, B-cell-depleted T cells, or PBMCs.

The CDR3 has 14 residues. Germline values: CDR1 LNHDA, CDR2 SQIVND (reference sequence). V was pared by 0 bases and J by 5 bases, with 10 bases between. Per the authors' pipeline: Cell counts per sample came from amplifying reference gene primers. The assay was immunoSEQ multiplex PCR, and TCRdb's table has in-frame clones only and misses some. V, J and clone size derive from that table, while D and trimming were established from the DNA sequence. The sample holds roughly 140,000 clones, approximately 87% seen once. The clonotype was recovered from a man aged 55 to 70 who had recovered from COVID-19. Sequenced input: PBMCs or T cells enriched from blood (not recorded which). The V call is TRBV19, the J call TRBJ1-2, with D unclear. The CDR3 here is CASSIDRTTYGYTF. The CDR3 nucleotides are TGTGCCAGTAGTATAGATCGGACTACTTATGGCTACACCTTC.